This T cell receptor (beta chain) was found in a study of blood T cell repertoires in COVID-19. For the study at large: PBMCs, B-cell-depleted T cells, or T cells provided the cDNA or gDNA that made up the material.

Authors' methods: Nucleated cell counts were estimated from reference gene primer amplification. Here immunoSEQ multiplex PCR was the method, and the copy in TCRdb shows in-frame clones only, minus some. The V and J calls and clone size come from that table; D and trimming were worked out from the DNA. This sample has more than 300,000 clones; 90% to 95% occur once, and the top ten carry approximately 4.1%. Participants, about 18 to 90 years old, spanned fewer than 25 US areas. Participant reports of clinical history set cohort assignment. Germline V gene lookup returns CDR1 SGHAT and CDR2 FQDESV (reference sequence). The V and J ends lost 4 bases and 3 bases respectively, with 13 bases between them. The CDR3 loop spans 14 amino acids.

The clonotype was recovered from a young woman who had been exposed to COVID-19. Sequencing used PBMCs or T cells enriched from blood (not recorded which). The rearrangement joins TRBV11-1 to TRBJ2-7; D is possibly TRBD2 (6 bases). CDR3 DNA: TGTGCCAGCAGCTCAAGCCCGGGGGACTACGAGCAGTACTTC. Amino acid sequence: CASSSSPGDYEQYF.